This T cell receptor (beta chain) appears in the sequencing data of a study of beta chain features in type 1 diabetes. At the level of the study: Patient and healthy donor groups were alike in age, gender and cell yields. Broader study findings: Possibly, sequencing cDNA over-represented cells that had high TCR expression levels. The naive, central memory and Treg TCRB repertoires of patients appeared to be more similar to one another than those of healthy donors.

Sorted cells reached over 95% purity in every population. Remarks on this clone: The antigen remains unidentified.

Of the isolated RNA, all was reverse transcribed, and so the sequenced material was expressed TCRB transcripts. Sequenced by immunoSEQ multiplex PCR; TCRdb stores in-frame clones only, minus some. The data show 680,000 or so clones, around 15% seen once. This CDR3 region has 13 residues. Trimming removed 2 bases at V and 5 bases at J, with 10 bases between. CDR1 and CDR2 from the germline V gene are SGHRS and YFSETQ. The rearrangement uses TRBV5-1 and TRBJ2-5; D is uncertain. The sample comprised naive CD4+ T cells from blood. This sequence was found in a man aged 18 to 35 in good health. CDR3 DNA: TGCGCCAGCAGCTTCCGGCTGCCGGAGACCCAGTACTTC. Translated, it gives CASSFRLPETQYF.